This T cell receptor beta chain derives from a study of response to subunit inactivated influenza vaccine. MiXCR was run by TCRdb on the RT-PCR reads, yielding one entry per CDR3 protein. The table lists 450,000 to 550,000 distinct CDR3 sequences, roughly 23% of them singletons. A remark on this clonotype: Its antigen is undetermined.

Study results and caveats: Every seasonal influenza vaccination brings in few new T cells, the authors suggested.

The CDR3 consists of 15 residues. Looked up from germline, CDR1 is SGHTS and CDR2 is YDEGEE. Trimming at V came to 4 bases and at J to 9 bases, leaving 15 bases not matched to a gene. This rearrangement joins TRBV5-8 to TRBJ2-5, with 7 bases fitting TRBD1. Material: CD4+ T cells sorted from PBMCs, obtained more than 4 days after vaccination. The clonotype originates from a man aged 50 to 59 who received an inactivated influenza vaccine. CDR3 in DNA: TGTGCCAGCAGCCAGAGACAGGGTTCTCCGAGGGCCCAGTACTTC. The encoded protein is CASSQRQGSPRAQYF. Full variable domain (remainder filled in from reference TRBV5-8 and TRBJ2-5): EAGVTQSPTHLIKTRGQQATLRCSPISGHTSVYWYQQALGLGLQFLLWYDEGEERNRGNFPPRFSGRQFPNYSSELNVNALELEDSALYLCASSQRQGSPRAQYFGPGTRLLVL.